The 23 T cell receptor beta chains below come from one sample, sequenced in a study of Ad26.COV2.S vaccination and SARS-CoV-2 variants. Treatment: over 15 received Ad26.COV2.S at low or high dose, single or two shots; 5 received placebo; per-sample allocation not given. Each sample was drawn 63 days after the first injection (of vaccine or placebo). The table came from immunoSEQ multiplex PCR; TCRdb's copy has only in-frame clones and leaves some out. This sample yields about 380,000 clones, of which 80% to 90% are seen a single time; 7% to 9.5% belongs to the top ten. The specimen comprised peripheral blood, sampled in a trial of Ad26.COV2.S vaccine versus placebo. The receptors were sampled from a person between 18 and 59 years old who received the Ad26.COV2.S COVID-19 vaccine or a placebo.

The chain combines TRBV27 with TRBJ2-1, with D perhaps TRBD2 (5 bases). Germline V gene sequence: CDR1 MNHEY, CDR2 SMNVEV (reference sequence). This CDR3 is 12 amino acids long. V gave up 1 base and J gave up 10 bases, with 8 bases separating them. The CDR3 DNA follows: TGTGCCAGCAGTTTATTTGGCGGGGAGCAGTTCTTC. Translated, it gives CASSLFGGEQFF.

The V gene is TRBV5-5, the J gene TRBJ1-3; 7 bases line up with TRBD1. Germline-derived CDR1 and CDR2 are SGHKS and YYEKEE (reference sequence). The junction had 8 bases not matched to a gene; V was cut back by 4 bases and J by 4 bases. CDR3 length: 15 residues. The CDR3 sequence is CASSVEDRPGNTIYF. CDR3 DNA sequence: TGTGCCAGCAGCGTAGAGGACAGGCCAGGAAACACCATATATTTT.

The chain recombines TRBV11-3 with TRBJ2-7; D not certain. This CDR3 region has 12 residues. The V end lost 3 bases, the J end lost 6 bases, and 9 bases lay between the germline ends. CDR1 SGHNT and CDR2 YENEEA come from the germline V gene. The CDR3, as DNA: TGTGCCAGCAGCTTTCAATATGGCGAGCAGTACTTC. It encodes CASSFQYGEQYF.

On this clone: Other DNA sequences from this sample encode an identical CDR3 as well. This sequence joins TRBV18 and TRBJ1-1, with TRBD1 matching 8 bases. Germline V gene lookup returns CDR1 KGHSH and CDR2 LQKENI. The CDR3 contains 15 residues. J was trimmed by 1 base and V by 3 bases; bases with no gene match: 4. In DNA form, the CDR3 reads TGTGCCAGCTCACCGAGACAGGGGAAGAACACTGAAGCTTTCTTT. This translates into CASSPRQGKNTEAFF.

This clone appeared a few times. The chain employs TRBV19 and TRBJ1-6, with D possibly matching TRBD1 (5 bases). From germline, CDR1 is LNHDA and CDR2 SQIVND (reference sequence). V was clipped by 5 bases and J by 16 bases, with 18 bases between them. The CDR3 has 13 residues. The CDR3 DNA is TGTGCCAGTAGTCCCGCCGGGGCTTTGTTACTCCACTTT. Translated, it gives CASSPAGALLLHF.

This chain's CDR3 is CASSRRLASSYNEQFF. DNA of the CDR3: TGTGCCAGCAGCCGTAGACTAGCAAGCTCCTACAATGAGCAGTTCTTC. The chain uses TRBV6-2 or TRBV6-3 and TRBJ2-1; the match to TRBD2 covers 7 bases. Trimming at V came to 6 bases and at J to 0 bases, leaving 8 bases not matched to a gene. From germline, CDR1 is MNHEY and CDR2 SVGEGT. This CDR3 region has 16 residues.

The chain carries TRBV14 and TRBJ1-1; 10 bases line up with TRBD1. The ends lost 1 base at V and 1 base at J; junction bases unmatched: 12. The CDR3 has 19 residues. Germline CDR1 SGHDN, CDR2 FVKESK. As DNA, the CDR3 is TGTGCCAGCAGCCAAGTATTGCGACAGGGGGCGACGAGGAACACTGAAGCTTTCTTT. This encodes CASSQVLRQGATRNTEAFF.

The rearrangement joins TRBV27 to TRBJ2-7, with TRBD2 matching 15 bases. The CDR3 length is 19 residues. V was pared by 0 bases and J by 5 bases, with 11 bases of the junction left unmatched. Germline assignment: CDR1 MNHEY and CDR2 SMNVEV (reference sequence). CDR3 loop: CASSLSAGLAGGGFHEQYF. The CDR3 nucleotides read TGTGCCAGCAGTTTATCAGCGGGACTAGCGGGAGGAGGTTTCCACGAGCAGTACTTC.

The chain carries TRBV6-6 and TRBJ2-5; D is perhaps TRBD1 (5 bases). V was trimmed by 0 bases and J by 5 bases, leaving 10 bases between them. The V gene's germline CDR1 is MNHNY and CDR2 SVGAGI (reference sequence). There are 14 residues in the CDR3. The CDR3 nucleotides read TGTGCCAGCAGTTACTCAGGGGCCCAGGAGACCCAGTACTTC. Translation: CASSYSGAQETQYF.

A note on this clone: Other DNA sequences in the sample encode the same CDR3. The V gene is TRBV11-2, the J gene TRBJ1-1, with a tentative D call TRBD1 (5 bases). Trimming removed 5 bases at V and 0 bases at J, with 13 bases between. This CDR3 spans 15 amino acids. CDR1 is SGHAT, CDR2 FQNNGV, per germline. This CDR3 is CASSPWTSMNTEAFF. The CDR3 nucleotides read TGTGCCAGCAGCCCCTGGACAAGCATGAACACTGAAGCTTTCTTT.

The rearrangement joins TRBV3-1 (or the pseudogene TRBV3-2) to TRBJ2-1; D may be TRBD2 (6 bases). The V gene's germline CDR1 is LGHDT and CDR2 YNNKEL (reference sequence). Trimming took off 2 bases at V and 6 bases at J, with 14 bases between the two ends. The CDR3 is 15 residues long. CDR3 coding DNA: TGTGCCAGCAGCCAATTAGCGGCCCAACGCAATGAGCAGTTCTTC. Translated, it gives CASSQLAAQRNEQFF.

The chain has TRBV5-1 and TRBJ2-2, with 11 bases identical to TRBD1. CDR1 SGHRS and CDR2 YFSETQ come from the germline V gene. Trimming at V came to 7 bases and at J to 4 bases, leaving 6 bases not matched to a gene. There are 15 residues in the CDR3. This CDR3 reads CASGTGTGGTGELFF. Written as DNA, the CDR3 is TGCGCCAGCGGGACCGGGACAGGGGGCACCGGGGAGCTGTTTTTT.

The DNA for the CDR3 is TGTGCTAGTGGTTTGGTACTTAAGTTGTTGAGTCGGGAGAACACTGAAGCTTTCTTT. Its translation: CASGLVLKLLSRENTEAFF. V is TRBV12-5 and J is TRBJ1-1, with D unresolved. Germline V gene data show CDR1 as LGHNT and CDR2 as FRNRAP. Between the trimmed V and J ends, which lost 0 bases and 1 base, there was a span of 21 bases. CDR3 length: 19 amino acids.

The table lists this clone with a few counts. V gene TRBV30 combines with J gene TRBJ1-5; D perhaps matches TRBD1 (6 bases). Germline assignment: CDR1 GTSNPN and CDR2 SVGIG (reference sequence). Trimming left V 1 base short and J 10 bases short, with 20 bases between. This CDR3 region has 15 residues. The CDR3 region has the DNA TGTGCCTGGAGTGCTCCCGGGGGGCCCTCTGTCCCCCAGCATTTT. It translates to CAWSAPGGPSVPQHF.

The V call is TRBV7-9, the J call TRBJ2-3, with D hard to call. The CDR3 consists of 15 residues. V was shortened by 2 bases and J by 6 bases, with 15 bases between the two germline ends. The germline CDR1 and CDR2 sequences are SEHNR and FQNEAQ (reference sequence). For the CDR3, the DNA is TGTGCCAGCAGCTTAATGACTGACTCTGGGGATACGCAGTATTTT. Protein: CASSLMTDSGDTQYF.

The rearrangement joins TRBV6-5 to TRBJ2-7; 8 bases agree with TRBD1. Germline lookup yields CDR1 MNHEY and CDR2 SVGAGI. There are 14 residues in the CDR3. J gave up 3 bases and V 5 bases, and 6 bases lay outside the gene matches. The CDR3 nucleotides are TGTGCCAGCAGTCCTGACAGGGGTGGCTACGAGCAGTACTTC. It is translated as CASSPDRGGYEQYF.

Note on this clone: This same CDR3 is encoded by further DNA sequences in the sample. This chain uses TRBV5-1 with TRBJ2-7; a weak D match, TRBD1 (5 bases). Trimming removed 0 bases at V and 6 bases at J, with 7 bases between. Germline V gene data show CDR1 as SGHRS and CDR2 as YFSETQ. The CDR3 is made up of 12 amino acids. CDR3 coding DNA: TGCGCCAGCAGCTTGGAAGGGGTCGAGCAGTACTTC. As protein: CASSLEGVEQYF. The whole variable domain, filled in from reference TRBV5-1 and TRBJ2-7, reads KAGVTQTPRYLIKTRGQQVTLSCSPISGHRSVSWYQQTPGQGLQFLFEYFSETQRNKGNFPGRFSGRQFSNSRSEMNVSTLELGDSALYLCASSLEGVEQYFGPGTRLTVT.

This clone was detected once. The genes are TRBV6-5 and TRBJ2-4; D possibly corresponds to TRBD1 (5 bases). The germline V and J ends were trimmed by 5 bases and 10 bases, with 15 bases remaining between them. The CDR3 is 13 amino acids. CDR1 and CDR2 (germline): MNHEY, SVGAGI. The CDR3, as DNA: TGTGCCAGCAGTCCAAGACAGAGAATGATTCAGTACTTC. As protein: CASSPRQRMIQYF.

This chain uses TRBV5-5 with TRBJ2-1; D perhaps matches TRBD2 (5 bases). The CDR3 runs 11 residues. The germline V and J ends were trimmed by 5 bases and 7 bases, with 7 bases remaining between them. Germline CDR1 SGHKS, CDR2 YYEKEE (reference sequence). The CDR3 here is CASRLVNEQFF. CDR3 nucleotides: TGTGCCAGCAGACTAGTGAATGAGCAGTTCTTC.

This clone occurred once. The chain joins TRBV6-2 or TRBV6-3 to TRBJ2-7, with 7 bases fitting TRBD1. This CDR3 is 14 amino acids long. Trimming cost V 4 bases and J 6 bases; bases outside gene matches: 9. Germline CDR1 and CDR2: MNHEY and SVGEGT. The CDR3 sequence: CASSSTGTAIEQYF. The CDR3 bases are TGTGCCAGCAGTTCGACAGGGACCGCCATCGAGCAGTACTTC.

This sequence joins TRBV9 and TRBJ2-5; possible D gene TRBD2, 6 bases. V shed 4 bases and J shed 4 bases, with 17 bases lying between them. This CDR3 is 15 amino acids long. The germline V gene encodes CDR1 SGDLS and CDR2 YYNGEE. The CDR3 nucleotides are TGTGCCAGCAGCCCCGGAGGGGACTTAGGAGAGACCCAGTACTTC. Translated: CASSPGGDLGETQYF. Filled out from reference TRBV9 and TRBJ2-5, the complete variable domain reads DSGVTQTPKHLITATGQRVTLRCSPRSGDLSVYWYQQSLDQGLQFLIQYYNGEERAKGNILERFSAQQFPDLHSELNLSSLELGDSALYFCASSPGGDLGETQYFGPGTRLLVL.

The V gene is TRBV6-2 or TRBV6-3, the J gene TRBJ1-1; D is unclear. Looked up from germline, CDR1 is MNHEY and CDR2 is SVGEGT. Deletions cut 3 bases from V and 7 bases from J, with 12 bases between. The CDR3 spans 13 residues. The CDR3 spells CASSYPGAIEAFF. CDR3 DNA sequence: TGTGCCAGCAGTTATCCGGGCGCAATTGAAGCTTTCTTT.

The gene calls are TRBV3-1 (or the pseudogene TRBV3-2) and TRBJ2-7; D unresolved. Germline CDR1 reads LGHDT; CDR2 reads YNNKEL (reference sequence). Trimming removed 1 base from V and 1 base from J, with 14 bases in between. This CDR3 is 16 amino acids long. CDR3 DNA sequence: TGTGCCAGCAGCCAAGGGTCCGGAACAGCATCCTACGAGCAGTACTTC. Protein sequence: CASSQGSGTASYEQYF.